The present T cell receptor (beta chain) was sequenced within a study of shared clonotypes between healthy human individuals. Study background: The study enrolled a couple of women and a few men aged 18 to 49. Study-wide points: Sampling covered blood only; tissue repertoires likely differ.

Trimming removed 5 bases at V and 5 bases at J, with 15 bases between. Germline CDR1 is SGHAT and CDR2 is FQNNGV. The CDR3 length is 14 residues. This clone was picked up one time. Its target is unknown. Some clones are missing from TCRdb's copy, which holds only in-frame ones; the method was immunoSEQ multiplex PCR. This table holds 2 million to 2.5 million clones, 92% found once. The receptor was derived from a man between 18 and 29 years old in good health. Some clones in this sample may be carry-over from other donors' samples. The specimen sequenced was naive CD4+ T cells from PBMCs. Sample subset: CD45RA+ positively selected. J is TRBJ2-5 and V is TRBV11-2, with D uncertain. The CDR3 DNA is TGTGCCAGCAGCCCCCGGACCATTGCGGAGACCCAGTACTTC. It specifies CASSPRTIAETQYF.